This T cell receptor beta chain was documented in a study of T cell responses to AZD1222 COVID-19 vaccine. Using immunoSEQ multiplex PCR, the repertoire was profiled, and TCRdb retains in-frame clones only, with some absent. The table has nearly 55,000 clones, about 89% seen once. This CDR3 contains 15 residues. The germline CDR1 and CDR2 sequences are SGHKS and YYEKEE (reference sequence). J gave up 1 base and V 4 bases, and 7 bases lay outside the gene matches. The sequence was obtained from an adult who received the AZD1222 COVID-19 vaccine. The rearrangement uses TRBV5-5 and TRBJ1-1, with 7 nucleotides matching TRBD1. The source material was peripheral blood, sampled 28 days after the second AZD1222 dose. This CDR3 reads CASSGEGTANTEAFF. As DNA, the CDR3 is TGTGCCAGCAGCGGTGAAGGGACAGCGAACACTGAAGCTTTCTTT. The full variable domain, its missing parts supplied by reference TRBV5-5 and TRBJ1-1, is DAGVTQSPTHLIKTRGQQVTLRCSPISGHKSVSWYQQVLGQGPQFIFQYYEKEERGRGNFPDRFSARQFPNYSSELNVNALLLGDSALYLCASSGEGTANTEAFFGQGTRLTVV.